This entry is about one TCR beta chain. Its antigen is unknown. This sample was taken from a study of breast tumors, draining lymph nodes, adjacent tissues. Broader study findings: Tumor TCR diversity was below lymph nodes but above nontumor tissue. Luminal-like breast cancer showed significantly higher tumor–nontumor repertoire similarity than basal-like. The lymph node origin of tumor T cells was framed as consistent with a hypothesis, not demonstrated. The data were judged consistent with most tumor T cells coming from lymph node and expanding in tumor.

The lymph nodes were axillary draining lymph nodes from breast cancer patients. TCRdb reprocessed the multiplex PCR reads with MiXCR, giving one entry per CDR3 protein. This repertoire shows 200,000 to 250,000 distinct CDR3 sequences, under 40% found once; its top ten account for approximately 4%. Material for sequencing was axillary lymph node tissue. The receptor was isolated from a female donor with breast cancer. Some clones in this sample may be carry-over from other donors' samples.

Here the CDR3 DNA reads TGTGCCAGCAGTCCTAACGGGGGAGTTCAGAGAGAAAAACTGTTTTTT. Translated: CASSPNGGVQREKLFF. The chain recombines TRBV6-1 with TRBJ1-4; perhaps TRBD1 as D (5 bases). Trimming pared 5 bases from V and 8 bases from J, leaving 21 bases between. Germline CDR1 is MNHNS and CDR2 is SASEGT. The CDR3 sequence is 16 residues long.